The clone carrying this TCR beta chain came up a few times. V gave up 8 bases and J gave up 5 bases, with 12 bases separating them. The CDR3 runs to 12 residues. Germline V gene sequence: CDR1 LNHNV, CDR2 YYDKDF (reference sequence). The sample is drawn from a study of T cells in Graves' hyperthyroidism and ophthalmopathy. Template material for amplifying TCR beta CDR3 regions consisted of RNA transcripts. An initial round of RT-PCR targeting the TCR CDR3 relied on the HTBI primer set. Using its own MiXCR run on the multiplex PCR reads, TCRdb lists one record per CDR3 protein. The table records 500,000 to 600,000 distinct CDR3 sequences, about 45% of them present only once.

The sequence derives from an adult woman with Graves' disease, either hyperthyroidism or ophthalmopathy (not recorded which). Sequencing input: peripheral blood or thyroid tissue (not recorded which). The chain couples TRBV15 to TRBJ2-5; D might be TRBD1 or TRBD2, each matching 5 bases. CDR3 coding DNA: TGTGCCACCGCGAGGGGCGATGAGACCCAGTACTTC. Protein sequence: CATARGDETQYF.